Presented here are 19 T cell receptor beta chains from one specimen sequenced in a study of shared T cell receptors in the human thymus. Generated by immunoSEQ multiplex PCR, the TCRdb table keeps only in-frame clones and is missing some. The sample lists about 730,000 clones; 80% to 90% were seen once. Another study also made use of these data, one on human thymus T cells.

Sequences were obtained from thymocytes. Receptors were obtained from a girl less than two years old with a congenital heart defect.

The chain has TRBV18 and TRBJ2-7; maybe TRBD2 (6 bases). Trimming left V 3 bases short and J 7 bases short, with 16 bases between. This CDR3 comprises 14 residues. Germline lookup yields CDR1 KGHSH and CDR2 LQKENI. CDR3 residues: CASSPVNKEGEQYF. The CDR3 nucleotides read TGTGCCAGCTCACCTGTCAATAAGGAGGGGGAGCAGTACTTC.

The chain is built from TRBV27 and TRBJ1-4, with 7 bases fitting TRBD1. This CDR3 has 19 amino acids. Trimming took 7 bases from V and 10 from J; bases not matched to a gene: 27. Germline lookup yields CDR1 MNHEY and CDR2 SMNVEV (reference sequence). The CDR3 reads CASKAGGSWWREPRGKLFF. For the CDR3, the DNA is TGTGCCAGCAAAGCAGGGGGTTCTTGGTGGCGGGAACCACGGGGAAAACTGTTTTTT.

The chain carries TRBV7-2 and TRBJ2-7, with TRBD2 matching over 12 bases. V was pared by 10 bases and J by 2 bases, with 0 bases of the junction left unmatched. Germline assignment: CDR1 SGHTA and CDR2 FQGNSA. This CDR3 region has 12 residues. This CDR3 is CATSGGAYEQYF. For the CDR3, the DNA is TGTGCCACTAGCGGGGGGGCCTACGAGCAGTACTTC.

The chain carries TRBV5-1 and TRBJ2-6; 8 nucleotides line up with TRBD2. Germline loops: CDR1 SGHRS, CDR2 YFSETQ. The CDR3 length is 20 residues. Trimming at V came to 3 bases and at J to 1 base, leaving 15 bases not matched to a gene. The CDR3 DNA sequence: TGCGCCAGCAGCTCCACCCCCCTCGCGGGGGGAGCGTCTGGGGCCAACGTCCTGACTTTC. Its protein is CASSSTPLAGGASGANVLTF. Based on the CDR3 plus reference TRBV5-1 and TRBJ2-6, the full variable domain is KAGVTQTPRYLIKTRGQQVTLSCSPISGHRSVSWYQQTPGQGLQFLFEYFSETQRNKGNFPGRFSGRQFSNSRSEMNVSTLELGDSALYLCASSSTPLAGGASGANVLTFGAGSRLTVL.

The chain uses TRBV4-1 and TRBJ1-2; D may be TRBD1 (6 bases). Germline CDR1 is MGHRA and CDR2 is YSYEKL. Trimming removed 3 bases at V and 6 bases at J, with 26 bases between. The CDR3 has 18 residues. CDR3 DNA: TGCGCCAGCAGCCACGACAGGATGGGCGAGGCCCCGGGCCATGGCTACACCTTC. It encodes CASSHDRMGEAPGHGYTF.

This clone has only one observation. The chain is built from TRBV6-1 and TRBJ1-1, with D perhaps matching TRBD1 (6 bases). The germline gives CDR1 MNHNS, CDR2 SASEGT. V was clipped by 0 bases and J by 0 bases, with 20 bases between them. The CDR3 is 19 residues long. The CDR3 region has the DNA TGTGCCAGCAGTGAAGCGCTGGAGGTCCAGGGGAAGTTGAACACTGAAGCTTTCTTT. This gives the protein CASSEALEVQGKLNTEAFF.

J is TRBJ2-2 and V is TRBV27, with a possible D match to TRBD2 (6 bases). This CDR3 is built from 18 residues. CDR1 is MNHEY, CDR2 SMNVEV, per germline (reference sequence). V lost 0 bases, J lost 3 bases, and 17 bases lay in between. The CDR3 protein is CASSLSAHLASDTGELFF. The CDR3 DNA is TGTGCCAGCAGTTTATCGGCCCACCTAGCGAGTGACACCGGGGAGCTGTTTTTT.

A remark on this clone: The sample holds other DNA sequences that translate to the same CDR3. This chain uses TRBV4-2 with TRBJ1-1, with D perhaps matching TRBD1 (5 bases). The CDR3 is 14 amino acids. Germline V lookup: CDR1 LGHNA, CDR2 YNFKEQ. V lost 0 bases and J 2 bases, leaving 7 bases between the germline ends. This CDR3 is CASSQDRENTEAFF. The CDR3 bases are TGTGCCAGCAGCCAAGACAGGGAAAACACTGAAGCTTTCTTT.

This clone appeared a single time. This rearrangement joins TRBV5-5 to TRBJ1-5, with 7 bases matching TRBD1. This CDR3 is 18 amino acids long. Losses at the gene ends were 2 bases for V and 9 bases for J; bases not matched to a gene: 20. The germline CDR1 and CDR2 sequences are SGHKS and YYEKEE (reference sequence). CDR3: CASSFGSTGDGFPGPQHF. The DNA for the CDR3 is TGTGCCAGCAGCTTTGGCAGTACAGGGGATGGGTTCCCAGGGCCCCAGCATTTT. Looking up the rest from reference TRBV5-5 and TRBJ1-5 gives the full variable domain: DAGVTQSPTHLIKTRGQQVTLRCSPISGHKSVSWYQQVLGQGPQFIFQYYEKEERGRGNFPDRFSARQFPNYSSELNVNALLLGDSALYLCASSFGSTGDGFPGPQHFGDGTRLSIL.

In its sample, this clone was seen a few times. The CDR3 loop reads CASSSYPQGLLNSPLHF. DNA for the CDR3: TGTGCCAGCAGCTCGTATCCTCAGGGGCTACTCAATTCACCCCTCCACTTT. The chain combines TRBV5-6 with TRBJ1-6, with a possible D match to TRBD1 (6 bases). The CDR3 is made up of 17 amino acids. The V gene lost 3 bases and the J gene lost 7 bases, with 20 bases spanning the gap. Germline loops: CDR1 SGHDT, CDR2 YYEEEE.

CDR3 in amino acids: CASSEIGWQGALNSPLHF. The CDR3 DNA reads TGTGCCAGCAGTGAAATTGGGTGGCAGGGGGCCCTTAATTCACCCCTCCACTTT. The chain has TRBV2 and TRBJ1-6, with 8 bases that match TRBD1. With 2 bases clipped from V and 6 bases from J, the junction kept 12 bases outside the gene matches. This CDR3 has 18 residues. Germline V gene data show CDR1 as SNHLY and CDR2 as FYNNEI.

CDR3 sequence reads: CSAPGTGGRFF. For the CDR3, the DNA is TGCAGTGCGCCGGGGACAGGGGGAAGGTTTTTT. The chain carries TRBV20-1 and TRBJ1-4; 11 nucleotides match TRBD1. V shed 6 bases, J shed 16 bases, and the junction held 7 bases outside the gene matches. This CDR3 is built from 11 residues. From germline, CDR1 is DFQATT and CDR2 SNEGSKA (reference sequence).

This sequence joins TRBV5-4 and TRBJ1-1; tentative D call: TRBD1 (6 bases). CDR1 is SGHNT and CDR2 is YYREEE in the germline V gene (reference sequence). The CDR3 runs to 14 residues. Between the trimmed V and J ends, which lost 4 bases and 7 bases, there was a span of 17 bases. The CDR3 is CASSPARGRDEAFF. CDR3 DNA sequence: TGTGCCAGCAGCCCGGCGCGGGGGCGGGATGAAGCTTTCTTT.

This chain joins TRBV27 and TRBJ2-3; 8 positions agree with TRBD2. Germline CDR1 is MNHEY and CDR2 is SMNVEV (reference sequence). This CDR3 comprises 13 residues. V shed 8 bases and J 5 bases; nucleotides not matched to a gene: 6. CDR3 amino acids: CASHIAGLDTQYF. The CDR3, as DNA: TGTGCCAGCCACATAGCGGGGTTAGATACGCAGTATTTT.

The chain recombines TRBV11-2 with TRBJ2-7; 9 bases match TRBD1. Trimming removed 0 bases from V and 6 bases from J; junction bases left unmatched: 9. CDR1 and CDR2 (germline): SGHAT, FQNNGV. The CDR3 runs to 16 residues. CDR3 DNA sequence: TGTGCCAGCAGCTTAGATCACCCGGGACAGGGTCCCGAGCAGTACTTC. It codes for CASSLDHPGQGPEQYF.

The CDR3 reads CASSPSVGGRADTQYF. Written as DNA, the CDR3 is TGCGCCAGCAGCCCCTCGGTAGGGGGTCGCGCAGATACGCAGTATTTT. V is TRBV4-3 and J is TRBJ2-3, with a tentative D call TRBD1 (6 bases). The CDR3 totals 16 residues. The germline gives CDR1 LGHNA, CDR2 YSLEER. Trimming left V 4 bases short and J 4 bases short, with 18 bases between.

The rearrangement links TRBV27 to TRBJ1-5; D perhaps matches TRBD1 (5 bases). V dropped 1 base and J dropped 9 bases, with 13 bases sitting between them. CDR1 and CDR2 from the germline V gene are MNHEY and SMNVEV (reference sequence). The CDR3 sequence is 14 residues long. The CDR3 spells CASSLLQGGRPQHF. The CDR3 DNA is TGTGCCAGCAGTTTATTGCAGGGCGGTCGGCCCCAGCATTTT.

The chain joins TRBV2 to TRBJ2-7; a weak D match, TRBD2 (5 bases). From germline, CDR1 is SNHLY and CDR2 FYNNEI. With 8 bases removed from V and 0 bases from J, the gap between germline ends came to 14 bases. CDR3 length: 14 amino acids. The CDR3 loop is CASSGLKSSYEQYF. Here the CDR3 DNA reads TGTGCCAGCTCTGGACTCAAGAGCTCCTACGAGCAGTACTTC.

The CDR3 DNA is TGTGCCAGCAGCCTCCGGGGGGTCGTATACAATGAGCAGTTCTTC. Amino acid sequence: CASSLRGVVYNEQFF. The rearrangement uses TRBV6-5 and TRBJ2-1; 7 bases align to TRBD2. Germline-derived CDR1 and CDR2 are MNHEY and SVGAGI. The trim removed 6 bases at V and 4 bases at J, leaving 9 bases unmatched. The CDR3 runs 15 residues.